The present TCR beta chain was sequenced within a study of blood T cell repertoires in COVID-19. Overall study context: COVID-19 samples collected from the United States, Italy and Spain covered acute and convalescent phases. Sources were T cells, B-cell-depleted T cells, or PBMCs; the material itself was cDNA or gDNA.

CDR3 length: 14 residues. V was pared by 1 base and J by 8 bases, with 14 bases between. The germline CDR1 and CDR2 sequences are LNHNV and YYDKDF (reference sequence). Per the study methods: Reference gene primer amplification yielded estimated nucleated cell counts. The repertoire was sequenced with immunoSEQ multiplex PCR; TCRdb's copy has only in-frame clones and lacks some. From that table come the V and J calls and clone size; the DNA was used to work out D and trimming. The top ten clones hold 2% to 2.5% of a sample with 100,000 to 150,000 clones, around 87% of them seen once. The clonotype was recovered from a man between 65 and 80 years old with active COVID-19. Sequencing was carried out using peripheral blood. V is TRBV15 and J is TRBJ1-2, with D hard to call. CDR3 bases: TGTGCCACCAGCAGAGTTGGAGTAGGCCGGGGCTACACCTTC. It codes for CATSRVGVGRGYTF.